This TCR beta chain appears in the sequencing data of a study of T cells of healthy individuals. Germline CDR1 reads MNHEY; CDR2 reads SVGEGT. The CDR3 is made up of 15 amino acids. The V gene end was trimmed by 5 bases and the J gene end by 5 bases; junction bases not matched to a gene: 3. One entry per CDR3 protein, called by TCRdb with MiXCR from the 5' RACE reads. The top ten hold approximately 6% of the sample, which has around 100,000 distinct CDR3 sequences, 15% to 20% seen once. The clonotype comes from a human donor in good health. This sequence joins TRBV6-2 or TRBV6-3 and TRBJ2-3; 14 bases match TRBD2. The CDR3 coding sequence is TGTGCCAGCAGTCCGGGACTAGCGGGAGTAGATACGCAGTATTTT. It yields the protein CASSPGLAGVDTQYF.